The rows below give T cell receptor beta chains drawn from one sample of a study of early T cells in non-severe SARS-CoV-2 infection. Each CDR3 protein gets one entry after TCRdb re-called the 5' RACE reads with MiXCR. This repertoire shows approximately 84,000 distinct CDR3 sequences, 15% found once; its top ten account for roughly 6%. The sequencing sample was made of whole blood. The receptors derive from an adult who was a healthcare worker with PCR-confirmed SARS-CoV-2 infection or an uninfected control (not recorded which). Both conserved end residues are part of each CDR3. The order of the fields is V gene, clone size, J gene, D gene, CDR3 DNA, CDR3 protein. The D gene is left open where the match is weak. Where a row states a size, it is once, few, many or the class of an expanded clone; other rows omit it.

TRBV5-1	-	TRBJ2-6	TRBD2	TGCGCCAGCAGCTTGGGACTAGCGGGAGGGCCAGGGGCCAACGTCCTGACTTTC	CASSLGLAGGPGANVLTF
TRBV3-1	many	TRBJ2-2	-	TGTGCCAGCAGCCGGCCCGGGGAGCTGTTTTTT	CASSRPGELFF
TRBV6-5	few	TRBJ2-1	TRBD2	TGTGCCAGCAGTTACTCCGGACTAGCGGGAGGGGGTGAGCAGTTCTTC	CASSYSGLAGGGEQFF
TRBV19	-	TRBJ2-5	-	TGTGCCAGTGGTCCCTTTCAAGCGGGCCCACAAGAGACCCAGTACTTC	CASGPFQAGPQETQYF
TRBV10-3	-	TRBJ2-1	TRBD2	TGTGCCATCAGCCCAACTCTAGCGGGAGTTGATGAGCAGTTCTTC	CAISPTLAGVDEQFF
TRBV14	few	TRBJ2-3	-	TGTGCCAGCAGCCACCCCGCAGATACGCAGTATTTT	CASSHPADTQYF
TRBV20-1	-	TRBJ2-2	TRBD1	TGCAGTGCTCCCGGGACAGGGTTAACCGGGGAGCTGTTTTTT	CSAPGTGLTGELFF
TRBV11-2	few	TRBJ2-7	-	TGTGCCAGCAGCTTATCACTTGAACCTACCTACGAGCAGTACTTC	CASSLSLEPTYEQYF
TRBV15	many	TRBJ1-2	-	TGTGCCACCAGCGCCGAAAGAAGCGGCTACACCTTC	CATSAERSGYTF
TRBV11-2	few	TRBJ1-2	TRBD1	TGTGCCAGCAGCCCCCAGGAGACAGGGGGGAACTATGGCTACACCTTC	CASSPQETGGNYGYTF
TRBV4-1	few	TRBJ2-1	TRBD2	TGCGCCAGCAGCCAAGGGCCAGCGGGAGCCGATGAGCAGTTCTTC	CASSQGPAGADEQFF
TRBV10-3	-	TRBJ2-2	TRBD1	TGTGCCATCAGTGAAGGACAGAACAGGGGCGGCGGGGAGCTGTTTTTT	CAISEGQNRGGGELFF
TRBV7-9	-	TRBJ2-1	-	TGTGCCAGCAGGGGGCGGAACAATGAGCAGTTCTTC	CASRGRNNEQFF
TRBV29-1	few	TRBJ1-2	-	TGCAGCGTTGTTCTCGGGACTCACGGAGGCGGCTACACCTTC	CSVVLGTHGGGYTF
TRBV18	few	TRBJ1-4	-	TGTGCCAGCTCACCACTCAGTGCAACTAATGAAAAACTGTTTTTT	CASSPLSATNEKLFF
TRBV3-1	-	TRBJ2-5	TRBD1	TGTGCCAGCAGCCGTTTAAGGACAGGGAGAGAGACCCAGTACTTC	CASSRLRTGRETQYF
TRBV20-1	few	TRBJ2-7	TRBD1	TGCAGTGCCCAACCGACAGGGGGACCCTACGAGCAGTACTTC	CSAQPTGGPYEQYF
TRBV4-1	many	TRBJ1-2	-	TGCGCCAGCAGCCAAGAGGGGGCGCGCTATGGCTACACCTTC	CASSQEGARYGYTF
TRBV12-3/TRBV12-4	few	TRBJ1-5	-	TGTGCCAGCAATTCGCAGAATCGGCAGCCCCAGCATTTT	CASNSQNRQPQHF
TRBV6-5	few	TRBJ2-7	-	TGTGCCAGCAGTTACTCCCTCGCTTACGAGCAGTACTTC	CASSYSLAYEQYF
TRBV11-2	-	TRBJ2-1	-	TGTGCCAGCAGCTCTAGGGGCCCCGAGGGTGAGCAGTTCTTC	CASSSRGPEGEQFF
TRBV11-2	many	TRBJ2-1	-	TGTGCCAGCAGCTTTAGGTCCCAGAGGAATGAGCAGTTCTTC	CASSFRSQRNEQFF
TRBV4-1	-	TRBJ2-2	-	TGCGCCAGCAGCTTCCCAGGAGGATCGAACACCGGGGAGCTGTTTTTT	CASSFPGGSNTGELFF
TRBV12-3/TRBV12-4	few	TRBJ2-1	-	TGTGCCAGCAGTATACGCCCAAAGGGTCTCGATGAGCAGTTCTTC	CASSIRPKGLDEQFF
TRBV5-1	-	TRBJ2-7	TRBD2	TGCGCCAGCAGATTCTCGGGACTAGCTTACGAGCAGTACTTC	CASRFSGLAYEQYF
TRBV28	few	TRBJ2-7	-	TGTGCCAGCAGCACCTCCTACGAGCAGTACTTC	CASSTSYEQYF
TRBV5-1	few	TRBJ2-1	-	TGCGCCAGCAGCTTGGGAGTTGTAGCGGCCTCCTACAATGAGCAGTTCTTC	CASSLGVVAASYNEQFF
TRBV2	-	TRBJ2-1	-	TGTGCCAGCGCAGGAGGGAGCTCCTACGATGAGCAGTTCTTC	CASAGGSSYDEQFF
TRBV12-3/TRBV12-4	many	TRBJ2-1	-	TGTGCCAGCAGTTTAGTGCAGGGGTTATCCTACAATGAGCAGTTCTTC	CASSLVQGLSYNEQFF
TRBV7-6	-	TRBJ2-2	-	TGTGCCAGCAGCCCCCGGGTAACCGGGGAGCTGTTTTTT	CASSPRVTGELFF
TRBV7-9	many	TRBJ2-1	-	TGTGCCAGCAGCTTAGCTACCGGACAGTTCAATGAGCAGTTCTTC	CASSLATGQFNEQFF
TRBV9	-	TRBJ1-6	-	TGTGCCAGCAGCCCCCAGGCGGGGGATTCACCCCTCCACTTT	CASSPQAGDSPLHF
TRBV7-9	-	TRBJ2-6	-	TGTGCCAGCGGGCACAGGGTAACGTCTGGGGCCAACGTCCTGACTTTC	CASGHRVTSGANVLTF
TRBV20-1	many	TRBJ1-6	-	TGCAGTGCTAGAGTTGGCCTCGTGAGGGTACCCGCAGTATCACCCCTCCACTTT	CSARVGLVRVPAVSPLHF
TRBV12-3/TRBV12-4	-	TRBJ2-7	-	TGTGCCAGCAGTACGCGATCCTACGAGCAGTACTTC	CASSTRSYEQYF